This T cell receptor beta chain came from a study of blood T cells in healthy people across ages. Primers used in a second PCR of roughly 6 to 11 cycles were a sample-barcoded 5' primer and a J-beta primer mix. TCRdb ran MiXCR on the 5' RACE reads and lists one entry per CDR3 protein. The table has 650,000 to 1,000,000 distinct CDR3 sequences, under 40% seen once. The CDR3 sequence is 14 residues long. The germline V gene encodes CDR1 SNHLY and CDR2 FYNNEI. The chain couples TRBV2 to TRBJ2-5, with D tentatively TRBD1 (6 bases). The J call is uncertain, as TRBJ2-7 better fits the DNA end. The sequence came from a man between 18 and 29 years old in good health. The sequenced material came from blood. CDR3 in DNA: TGTGCCAGCAGTGAAGGGGAACAGGGTCACGAGCAGTACTTC. Residues: CASSEGEQGHEQYF.